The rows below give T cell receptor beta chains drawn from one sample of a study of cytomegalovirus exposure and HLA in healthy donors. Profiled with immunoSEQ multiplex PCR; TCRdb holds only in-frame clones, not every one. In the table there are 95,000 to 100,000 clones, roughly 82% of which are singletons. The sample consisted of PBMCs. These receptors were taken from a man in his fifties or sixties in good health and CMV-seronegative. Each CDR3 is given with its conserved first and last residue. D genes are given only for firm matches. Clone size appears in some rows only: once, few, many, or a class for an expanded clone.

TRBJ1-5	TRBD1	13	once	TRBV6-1	CASSEGAGQPQHF	TGTGCCAGCAGCGAGGGGGCGGGTCAGCCCCAGCATTTT
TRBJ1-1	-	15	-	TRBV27	CASSFTGLMNTEAFF	TGTGCCAGCAGTTTCACAGGGTTAATGAACACTGAAGCTTTCTTT
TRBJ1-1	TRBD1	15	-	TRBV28	CASRDRGWGQTEAFF	TGTGCCAGCAGGGACAGGGGCTGGGGCCAGACTGAAGCTTTCTTT
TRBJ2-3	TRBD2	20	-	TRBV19	CASSIGGPGLAGGSTDTQYF	TGTGCCAGTAGTATCGGGGGCCCGGGACTAGCGGGGGGGTCGACAGATACGCAGTATTTT
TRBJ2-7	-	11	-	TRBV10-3	CAIAASYEQYF	TGTGCCATCGCGGCCTCCTACGAGCAGTACTTC
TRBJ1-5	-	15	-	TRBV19	CASSMRRETNQPQHF	TGTGCCAGTAGTATGCGGAGGGAGACCAATCAGCCCCAGCATTTT
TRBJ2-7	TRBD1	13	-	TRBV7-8	CASSLPIPGTASF	TGTGCCAGCAGCTTACCAATTCCCGGGACAGCGAGCTTC
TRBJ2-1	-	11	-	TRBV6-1	CASSEIYLQFF	TGTGCCAGCAGTGAAATCTACCTGCAGTTCTTC
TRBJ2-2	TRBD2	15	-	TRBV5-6	CASSSASGRAGELFF	TGTGCCAGCAGCTCCGCTAGCGGGAGGGCCGGGGAGCTGTTTTTT
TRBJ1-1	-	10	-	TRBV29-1	CSVKNTEAFF	TGCAGCGTCAAGAACACTGAAGCTTTCTTT
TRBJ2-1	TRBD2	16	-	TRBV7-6	CASSLGLAGGYNEQFF	TGTGCCAGCAGCTTGGGACTAGCGGGAGGTTACAATGAGCAGTTCTTC
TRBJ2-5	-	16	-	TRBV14	CASSQQIGTSFSSQYF	TGTGCCAGCAGCCAACAAATTGGAACTAGTTTCAGCTCCCAGTACTTC
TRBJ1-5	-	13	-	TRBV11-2	CASNSAGLGPQHF	TGTGCCAGCAATTCGGCGGGCCTTGGGCCCCAGCATTTT
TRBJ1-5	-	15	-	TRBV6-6	CASSSHMNSAQPQHF	TGTGCCAGCAGTTCACACATGAACAGTGCTCAGCCCCAGCATTTT
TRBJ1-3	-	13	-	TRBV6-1	CASTRGAGNTIYF	TGTGCCAGCACCCGAGGAGCTGGAAACACCATATATTTT
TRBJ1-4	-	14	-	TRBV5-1	CASSFGGGDEKLFF	TGCGCCAGCAGCTTCGGGGGTGGGGATGAAAAACTGTTTTTT
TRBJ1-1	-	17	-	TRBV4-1	CASSQGRTDTLNTEAFF	TGCGCCAGCAGCCAAGGACGGACAGACACCCTGAACACTGAAGCTTTCTTT